This T cell receptor (beta chain) comes out of a study of CD8+ T cells in alopecia areata. Study at large: Patients in the treated group were given tofacitinib by mouth, 5 to 10 mg twice a day. Tofacitinib treatment spanned 6 to 18 months, with 6 months off drug afterward.

The treatment denotes: oral pan-JAK inhibitor, 5-10 mg twice daily. Findings of the study overall: Numerous clones, expanded in lesions, remained in scalp and blood during tofacitinib. Elevated clonality characterized lesional scalp relative to normal scalp, particularly in alopecia totalis/universalis.

In the case of this clone: The antigen remains unidentified.

cDNA prepared by RNA extraction and subsequent reverse transcription served as the template for sequencing. Assay: immunoSEQ multiplex PCR; the TCRdb copy retains only in-frame clones and omits some. Of about 180,000 clones in the sample, around 51% are singletons; the top ten hold roughly a tenth. The V and J ends lost 0 bases and 6 bases respectively, with 9 bases between them. Per the germline V gene, CDR1 is MNHNY and CDR2 is SVGAGI (reference sequence). The CDR3 is 13 amino acids. The chain employs TRBV6-6 and TRBJ2-7; D perhaps matches TRBD2 (5 bases). The sequencing used CD8+ T cells sorted from blood, collected around week 53, from a patient treated with tofacitinib. The clonotype originates from a human donor with alopecia areata. The DNA for the CDR3 is TGTGCCAGCAGTTACTCAGAGGGTAGCGAGCAGTACTTC. This encodes CASSYSEGSEQYF.